One sample yielded the 10 T cell receptor beta chains listed below, sequenced in a study of tumor and adjacent non-tumor tissue in lung cancer. This sample's RNA came from whole unsorted tissue. This non-tumor lung sample came from over 3 cm beyond the tumor edge. Three rounds of nested PCR, following a modified ARM-PCR protocol, produced the TCRbeta library. TCRdb independently ran MiXCR on the multiplex PCR reads; one entry per CDR3 protein. The sample holds around 40,000 distinct CDR3 sequences, less than 65% seen once. Sequencing used distant non-tumor lung tissue. These receptors all stem from a man aged 50-60 years with non-small cell lung cancer.

This clonotype has just a few counts. This chain connects TRBV5-1 to TRBJ2-1; unclear D gene. This CDR3 contains 15 residues. Trimming took off 0 bases at V and 0 bases at J, with 7 bases between the two ends. Germline V lookup: CDR1 SGHRS, CDR2 YFSETQ. The CDR3, as DNA: TGCGCCAGCAGCTTGGGGACGGGCTCCTACAATGAGCAGTTCTTC. Translating it yields CASSLGTGSYNEQFF.

Remarks on this clonotype: Lacking the conserved final phenylalanine or tryptophan, this CDR3 likely reflects a read error. The J gene is TRBJ1-2, the V gene TRBV6-2 or TRBV6-3; D is ambiguous. The CDR3 is 13 residues long. From germline, CDR1 is MNHEY and CDR2 SVGEGT. CDR3 in amino acids: CARSYSNVAGYTL. The CDR3 DNA is TGTGCCAGGAGTTACTCGAACGTGGCTGGCTACACCCTC.

The chain carries TRBV11-2 and TRBJ1-2; D unresolved. The germline V gene encodes CDR1 SGHAT and CDR2 FQNNGV. Trimming removed 7 bases from V and 5 bases from J, with 14 bases in between. The CDR3 runs to 13 residues. The DNA of the CDR3 is TGTGCCAGCAACTCTCAGCTGGGGTATGGCTACACCTTC. It yields the protein CASNSQLGYGYTF.

This clonotype was found a few times. The chain recombines TRBV24-1 with TRBJ2-1, with 9 bases matching TRBD1. CDR3 length: 16 amino acids. Germline CDR1 and CDR2: KGHDR and SFDVKD. Trimming removed 3 bases from V and 7 bases from J; junction bases left unmatched: 9. DNA for the CDR3: TGTGCCACCAGTGATCCTACAGGGGGCCCACGAAATGAGCAGTTCTTC. It codes for CATSDPTGGPRNEQFF.

The chain is built from TRBV11-3 and TRBJ2-3; 14 positions agree with TRBD2. CDR3 length equals 18 residues. CDR1 and CDR2 from the germline V gene are SGHNT and YENEEA. Trimming cost V 5 bases and J 0 bases; bases outside gene matches: 7. Here the CDR3 DNA reads TGTGCCAGCAGCCCCGGGACTAGCGGGAGACCTAGCACAGATACGCAGTATTTT. Translation gives CASSPGTSGRPSTDTQYF.

Regarding this clonotype: This sequence may be a read error, since a much larger clone differs from it by one base. This chain connects TRBV7-2 to TRBJ2-7; no reliable D call. This CDR3 region has 12 residues. Germline CDR1 is SGHTA and CDR2 is FQGNSA. The CDR3 loop reads CASCLGYPEQYF. The CDR3 DNA sequence: TGTGCCAGCTGCTTAGGGTATCCAGAGCAGTACTTC.

CDR3 in DNA: TGTGCCACCAGTGATCCCAAGGGACAGGGGAGAACAGATACGCAGTATTTT. As protein: CATSDPKGQGRTDTQYF. V and J are TRBV24-1 and TRBJ2-3, with 10 bases matching TRBD1. Germline CDR1 and CDR2: KGHDR and SFDVKD. V shed 3 bases and J 3 bases; nucleotides not matched to a gene: 8. There are 17 residues in the CDR3.

Turning to this clonotype: Given the absence of the conserved phenylalanine or tryptophan at the CDR3 end, a read error is likely. The chain combines TRBV6-5 with TRBJ1-5; the D gene is possibly TRBD1 (5 bases). Trimming stripped 0 bases from V and 5 bases from J, with 11 bases between. CDR1 MNHEY and CDR2 SVGAGI come from the germline V gene. The CDR3 is 15 residues long. The DNA for the CDR3 is TGTGCCAGCAGTTACTCGCGGGGCGGGGATCAGCCCCAGCATCTT. Translated, it gives CASSYSRGGDQPQHL.

Details on this clonotype: One junction end disagrees with the germline gene, perhaps due to a read error. The rearrangement links TRBV6-1 to TRBJ2-7; 8 bases match TRBD2. The germline V gene has CDR1 MNHNS and CDR2 SASEGT. This CDR3 contains 14 residues. CDR3 nucleotides: TGTACCAGTAGTACTAGCGGAACTTCCTACGAGCAGTACTTC. Translated: CTSSTSGTSYEQYF.

The gene calls are TRBV2 and TRBJ2-1; 12 bases match TRBD2. Germline trimming cut 6 bases from V and 7 bases from J; bases unmatched to any gene: 10. Germline lookup yields CDR1 SNHLY and CDR2 FYNNEI. The CDR3 is 16 amino acids. The CDR3 is CASSHKTSGSTNEQFF. CDR3 nucleotide sequence: TGTGCCAGCAGCCACAAGACTAGCGGGAGTACGAATGAGCAGTTCTTC.